In this sample, the clone carrying this T cell receptor beta chain turned up once. The data belong to a study of blood T cell repertoires in COVID-19. At the level of the study: Italy, Spain and the United States were the sources of the convalescent and acute COVID-19 samples. The cDNA or gDNA used as material had been derived from T cells, B-cell-depleted T cells, or PBMCs.

In the original analysis: Reference gene primer amplification gave estimated nucleated cell counts. Assay used: immunoSEQ multiplex PCR; TCRdb lists only in-frame clones, some missing. V and J calls and clone size come straight from that table; D and trimming were deduced from the DNA. The table lists around 280,000 clones, about nine tenths of them singletons. CDR3 length equals 16 residues. Germline values: CDR1 SGDLS, CDR2 YYNGEE. Trimming took 3 bases from V and 6 from J; bases not matched to a gene: 4. The sample consisted of peripheral blood. The chain links TRBV9 to TRBJ2-1, with TRBD2 matching 15 bases. The clonotype was recovered from a woman between 45 and 60 years old who had recovered from COVID-19. In DNA form, the CDR3 reads TGTGCCAGCAGCGGGACTAGCGGGAGGGGTCCCAATGAGCAGTTCTTC. This codes for CASSGTSGRGPNEQFF.